This is a list of T cell receptor beta chains from one sample in a study of cytomegalovirus exposure and HLA in healthy donors. TCRdb keeps only in-frame clones here, not all; method: immunoSEQ multiplex PCR. The sample holds 110,000 to 150,000 clones; 76% are singletons and the top ten take about 3.9%. Sequenced sample: PBMCs. All receptors come from a man between 18 and 35 years old in good health and CMV-seronegative. CDR3s include the opening cysteine and the closing phenylalanine or tryptophan. D genes are given only for firm matches. Size values are once, few and many counts, or a class for expanded clones, and some rows have none.

V gene: TRBV11-3
clone size: NA
D gene: TRBD1
J gene: TRBJ1-1
CDR3 protein: CAKSTGTGAAFF
CDR3 DNA: TGTGCCAAAAGCACGGGGACAGGGGCAGCTTTCTTT

V gene: TRBV6-1
clone size: NA
D gene: NA
J gene: TRBJ1-1
CDR3 protein: CASSDTGVAFF
CDR3 DNA: TGTGCCAGCAGTGATACAGGTGTTGCTTTCTTT

V gene: TRBV18
clone size: NA
D gene: NA
J gene: TRBJ2-7
CDR3 protein: CASSPPVANDYEQYF
CDR3 DNA: TGTGCCAGCTCACCTCCGGTCGCGAACGATTACGAGCAGTACTTC

V gene: TRBV7-6
clone size: once
D gene: NA
J gene: TRBJ1-1
CDR3 protein: CASSDVMTGTEAFF
CDR3 DNA: TGTGCCAGCAGCGACGTGATGACCGGGACTGAAGCTTTCTTT

V gene: TRBV9
clone size: NA
D gene: NA
J gene: TRBJ2-1
CDR3 protein: CASSVELLPWNEQFF
CDR3 DNA: TGTGCCAGCAGCGTAGAGCTCCTCCCTTGGAATGAGCAGTTCTTC

V gene: TRBV6-6
clone size: NA
D gene: NA
J gene: TRBJ1-5
CDR3 protein: CASSTGSDSENQPQHF
CDR3 DNA: TGTGCCAGCAGTACGGGGTCAGACTCTGAGAATCAGCCCCAGCATTTT

V gene: TRBV19
clone size: once
D gene: NA
J gene: TRBJ2-1
CDR3 protein: CASSIDVRQGYNEQFF
CDR3 DNA: TGTGCCAGTAGTATAGATGTTCGTCAGGGTTACAATGAGCAGTTCTTC

V gene: TRBV5-1
clone size: NA
D gene: TRBD1
J gene: TRBJ1-2
CDR3 protein: CASSWGQGNGGYTF
CDR3 DNA: TGCGCCAGCAGCTGGGGACAGGGGAACGGTGGCTACACCTTC

V gene: TRBV10-2
clone size: NA
D gene: NA
J gene: TRBJ2-1
CDR3 protein: CASALGGGYNEQFF
CDR3 DNA: TGCGCCAGCGCCTTAGGGGGGGGGTACAATGAGCAGTTCTTC

V gene: TRBV11-2
clone size: NA
D gene: NA
J gene: TRBJ2-7
CDR3 protein: CASSPSWGGPYEQYF
CDR3 DNA: TGTGCCAGCAGCCCCTCTTGGGGGGGCCCCTACGAGCAGTACTTC

V gene: TRBV7-9
clone size: NA
D gene: NA
J gene: TRBJ2-6
CDR3 protein: CASSLGQVGNVLTF
CDR3 DNA: TGTGCCAGCAGCTTAGGACAGGTGGGCAACGTCCTGACTTTC

V gene: TRBV23-1
clone size: once
D gene: TRBD1
J gene: TRBJ2-3
CDR3 protein: CASSPGGQGRLDTQYF
CDR3 DNA: TGCGCCAGCAGTCCTGGAGGACAGGGAAGGCTCGATACGCAGTATTTT

V gene: TRBV10-1
clone size: NA
D gene: TRBD1
J gene: TRBJ2-7
CDR3 protein: CASPRGLAASYEQYF
CDR3 DNA: TGCGCCAGCCCGAGGGGGCTCGCGGCGTCCTACGAGCAGTACTTC

V gene: TRBV7-8
clone size: few
D gene: NA
J gene: TRBJ2-7
CDR3 protein: CASSSQQGSYEQYF
CDR3 DNA: TGTGCCAGCAGCTCTCAACAGGGCTCCTACGAGCAGTACTTC

V gene: TRBV6-1
clone size: NA
D gene: TRBD2
J gene: TRBJ2-7
CDR3 protein: CASSARLAGGEQYF
CDR3 DNA: TGTGCCAGCAGTGCCCGACTAGCGGGAGGCGAGCAGTACTTC

V gene: TRBV25-1
clone size: NA
D gene: NA
J gene: TRBJ1-2
CDR3 protein: CASSGYTGTYGYTF
CDR3 DNA: TGTGCCAGCAGTGGATATACAGGAACCTATGGCTACACCTTC

V gene: TRBV7-2
clone size: NA
D gene: NA
J gene: TRBJ1-2
CDR3 protein: CASSLDEQANYGYTF
CDR3 DNA: TGTGCCAGCAGCTTAGATGAACAGGCTAACTATGGCTACACCTTC

V gene: TRBV5-1
clone size: NA
D gene: NA
J gene: TRBJ1-1
CDR3 protein: CASSSGGEPEAFF
CDR3 DNA: TGCGCCAGCAGCTCGGGTGGGGAGCCTGAAGCTTTCTTT

V gene: TRBV7-9
clone size: few
D gene: TRBD2
J gene: TRBJ2-7
CDR3 protein: CASSPGGLSYEQYF
CDR3 DNA: TGTGCCAGCAGCCCCGGGGGACTATCGTACGAGCAGTACTTC

V gene: TRBV4-1
clone size: NA
D gene: TRBD1
J gene: TRBJ1-2
CDR3 protein: CASSQDGTGNYGYTF
CDR3 DNA: TGCGCCAGCAGCCAAGATGGGACAGGGAACTATGGCTACACCTTC

V gene: TRBV7-3
clone size: NA
D gene: NA
J gene: TRBJ1-1
CDR3 protein: CASSLTLQATEAFF
CDR3 DNA: TGTGCCAGCAGCTTAACGTTGCAGGCCACTGAAGCTTTCTTT

V gene: TRBV5-1
clone size: few
D gene: NA
J gene: TRBJ1-1
CDR3 protein: CASSLGAAANTEAFF
CDR3 DNA: TGCGCCAGCAGCTTGGGGGCAGCGGCGAACACTGAAGCTTTCTTT

V gene: TRBV15
clone size: NA
D gene: NA
J gene: TRBJ2-7
CDR3 protein: CATSRQGSSYEQYF
CDR3 DNA: TGTGCCACCAGCAGACAGGGGAGCTCCTACGAGCAGTACTTC

V gene: TRBV7-3
clone size: few
D gene: TRBD1
J gene: TRBJ2-2
CDR3 protein: CASSLGGQGATGELFF
CDR3 DNA: TGTGCCAGCAGCTTAGGCGGACAGGGGGCCACCGGGGAGCTGTTTTTT

V gene: TRBV9
clone size: NA
D gene: TRBD2
J gene: TRBJ2-7
CDR3 protein: CASSVGGGLGYEQYF
CDR3 DNA: TGTGCCAGCAGCGTGGGGGGAGGGCTCGGGTACGAGCAGTACTTC

V gene: TRBV6-5
clone size: few
D gene: NA
J gene: TRBJ1-2
CDR3 protein: CAIREGIGGYTF
CDR3 DNA: TGTGCCATTCGGGAGGGTATAGGTGGCTACACCTTC

V gene: TRBV2
clone size: NA
D gene: NA
J gene: TRBJ2-7
CDR3 protein: CASFPTNSYEQYF
CDR3 DNA: TGTGCCAGCTTTCCAACCAACTCCTACGAGCAGTACTTC

V gene: TRBV5-1
clone size: few
D gene: NA
J gene: TRBJ1-1
CDR3 protein: CASSSTGTSDAFF
CDR3 DNA: TGCGCCAGCAGCTCAACCGGGACAAGCGACGCTTTCTTT

V gene: TRBV11-3
clone size: NA
D gene: NA
J gene: TRBJ2-2
CDR3 protein: CASSEDPGAGELFF
CDR3 DNA: TGTGCCAGCAGCGAAGACCCGGGGGCCGGGGAGCTGTTTTTT

V gene: TRBV27
clone size: NA
D gene: NA
J gene: TRBJ2-7
CDR3 protein: CASSSTGAPYEQYF
CDR3 DNA: TGTGCCAGCAGTTCTACGGGAGCCCCCTACGAGCAGTACTTC

V gene: TRBV5-4
clone size: few
D gene: TRBD2
J gene: TRBJ2-7
CDR3 protein: CASKKRGDGDEQYF
CDR3 DNA: TGTGCCAGCAAGAAGCGGGGGGATGGAGACGAGCAGTACTTC

V gene: TRBV11-2
clone size: NA
D gene: TRBD2
J gene: TRBJ2-3
CDR3 protein: CASSRTSGRPSTDTQYF
CDR3 DNA: TGTGCCAGCAGCCGGACTAGCGGGAGGCCTAGCACAGATACGCAGTATTTT

V gene: TRBV27
clone size: few
D gene: NA
J gene: TRBJ2-7
CDR3 protein: CASSFLHSDLGGSYEQYF
CDR3 DNA: TGTGCCAGCAGTTTTTTGCACAGCGACCTAGGGGGCTCCTACGAGCAGTACTTC

V gene: TRBV7-3
clone size: once
D gene: NA
J gene: TRBJ1-1
CDR3 protein: CASSSQGGTEAFF
CDR3 DNA: TGTGCCAGCAGCTCCCAGGGTGGCACTGAAGCTTTCTTT

V gene: TRBV9
clone size: once
D gene: NA
J gene: TRBJ2-2
CDR3 protein: CASSPLRSRGGELFF
CDR3 DNA: TGTGCCAGCAGCCCCCTTCGTAGTCGGGGCGGGGAGCTGTTTTTT